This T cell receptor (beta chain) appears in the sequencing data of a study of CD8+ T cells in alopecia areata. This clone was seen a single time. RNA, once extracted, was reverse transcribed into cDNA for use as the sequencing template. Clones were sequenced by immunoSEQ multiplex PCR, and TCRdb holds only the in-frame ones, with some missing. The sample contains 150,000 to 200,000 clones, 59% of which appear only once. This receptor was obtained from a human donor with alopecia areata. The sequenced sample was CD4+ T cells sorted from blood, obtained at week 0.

CDR3 bases: TGTGCCAGCAGTTACTCCGGACAGGTCCAAGAGACCCAGTACTTC. This encodes CASSYSGQVQETQYF. This chain links TRBV6-5 with TRBJ2-5, with 7 bases fitting TRBD1. The CDR3 is 15 residues long. Losses at the gene ends were 0 bases for V and 1 base for J; bases not matched to a gene: 2. Per germline, CDR1 MNHEY and CDR2 SVGAGI.